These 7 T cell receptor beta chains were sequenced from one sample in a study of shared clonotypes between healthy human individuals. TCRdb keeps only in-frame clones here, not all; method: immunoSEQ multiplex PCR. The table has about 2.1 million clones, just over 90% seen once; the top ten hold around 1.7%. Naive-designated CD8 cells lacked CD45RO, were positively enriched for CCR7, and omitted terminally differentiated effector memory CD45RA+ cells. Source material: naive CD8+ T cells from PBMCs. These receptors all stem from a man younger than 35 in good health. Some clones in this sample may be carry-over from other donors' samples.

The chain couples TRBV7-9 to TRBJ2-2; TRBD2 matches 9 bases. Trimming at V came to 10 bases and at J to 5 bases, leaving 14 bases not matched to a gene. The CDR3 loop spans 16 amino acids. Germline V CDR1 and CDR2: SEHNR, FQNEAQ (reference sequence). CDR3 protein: CATRGREGRGTGELFF. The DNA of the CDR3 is TGTGCCACCCGAGGGCGGGAGGGCCGAGGGACCGGGGAGCTGTTTTTT.

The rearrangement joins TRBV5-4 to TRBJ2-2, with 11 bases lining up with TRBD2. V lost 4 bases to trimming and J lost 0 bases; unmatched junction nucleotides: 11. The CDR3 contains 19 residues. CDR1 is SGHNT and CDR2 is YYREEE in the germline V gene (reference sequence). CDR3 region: CASSPDPGLAAANTGELFF. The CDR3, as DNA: TGTGCCAGCAGCCCAGATCCGGGACTAGCGGCCGCGAACACCGGGGAGCTGTTTTTT.

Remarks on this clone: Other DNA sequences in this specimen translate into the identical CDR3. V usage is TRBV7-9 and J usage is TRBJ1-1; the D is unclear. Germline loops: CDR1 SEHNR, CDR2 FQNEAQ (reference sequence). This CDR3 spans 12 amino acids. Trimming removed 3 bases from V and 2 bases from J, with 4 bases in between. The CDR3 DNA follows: TGTGCCAGCAGCTTTTACAACACTGAAGCTTTCTTT. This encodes CASSFYNTEAFF.

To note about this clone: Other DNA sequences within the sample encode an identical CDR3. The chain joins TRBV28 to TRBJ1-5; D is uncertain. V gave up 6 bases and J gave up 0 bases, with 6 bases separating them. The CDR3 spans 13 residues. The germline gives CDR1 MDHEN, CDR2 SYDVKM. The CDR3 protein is CASSLISNQPQHF. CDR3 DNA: TGTGCCAGCAGCCTGATTAGCAATCAGCCCCAGCATTTT.

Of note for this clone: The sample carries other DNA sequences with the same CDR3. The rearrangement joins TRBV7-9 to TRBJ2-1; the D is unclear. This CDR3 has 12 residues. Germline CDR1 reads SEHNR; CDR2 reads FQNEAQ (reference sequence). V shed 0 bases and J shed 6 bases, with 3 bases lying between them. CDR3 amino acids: CASSLAINEQFF. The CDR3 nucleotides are TGTGCCAGCAGCTTAGCCATCAATGAGCAGTTCTTC.

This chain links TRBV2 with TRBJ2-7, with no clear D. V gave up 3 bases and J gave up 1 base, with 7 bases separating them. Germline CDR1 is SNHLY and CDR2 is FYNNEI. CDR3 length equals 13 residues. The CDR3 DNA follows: TGTGCCAGCAGTGACACAGAGTCCTACGAGCAGTACTTC. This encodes CASSDTESYEQYF.

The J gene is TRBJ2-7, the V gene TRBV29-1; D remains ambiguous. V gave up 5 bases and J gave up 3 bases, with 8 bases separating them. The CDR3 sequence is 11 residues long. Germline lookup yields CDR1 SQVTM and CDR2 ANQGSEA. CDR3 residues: CSVLVVYEQYF. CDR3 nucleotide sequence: TGCAGCGTTCTCGTGGTCTACGAGCAGTACTTC.